These T cell receptor beta chains were read from a single sample in a study of T cells in Graves' hyperthyroidism and ophthalmopathy. MiXCR, applied by TCRdb to the multiplex PCR reads, yields one record per CDR3 protein. The sample lists about 360,000 distinct CDR3 sequences; about 13% were seen once. Sequenced: blood. Every receptor here comes from a woman between 18 and 29 years old with Graves' hyperthyroidism. The CDR3 runs from the conserved cysteine through the conserved F or W. The D gene is left open where the match is weak. Clone size is not always given. Where it is, it says once, few, many or a class for expanded clones.

V gene	clone size	J gene	D gene	CDR3 DNA	CDR3 protein
TRBV7-2	few	TRBJ2-4	.	TGTGCCAGCAGCTTGGAGGCGTTAGCCAAAAACATTCAGTACTTC	CASSLEALAKNIQYF
TRBV3-1	few	TRBJ2-2	.	TGTGCCAGCAGCCAAGTTACAGGGTTCGAGCTGTTTTTT	CASSQVTGFELFF
TRBV14	many	TRBJ2-7	.	TGTGCCAGCAGCCAAGATCAGGGGTCTGCCGAGCAGTACTTC	CASSQDQGSAEQYF
TRBV6-1	.	TRBJ1-5	TRBD1	TGTGCCAGCAGCCTACAGGACAGGGGATCGCCCCAGCATTTT	CASSLQDRGSPQHF
TRBV20-1	many	TRBJ2-1	.	TGCAGTGCTAGAGAAGGGGCGGGACACAACAATGAGCAGTTCTTC	CSAREGAGHNNEQFF
TRBV7-3	.	TRBJ2-2	.	TGTGCCAGCAGCCGATCAGGGTCGGCCACCGGGGAGCTGTTTTTT	CASSRSGSATGELFF
TRBV28	many	TRBJ1-3	.	TGTGCCAGCACCCCTGACCGAAACACCATATATTTT	CASTPDRNTIYF
TRBV12-3/TRBV12-4	many	TRBJ1-5	.	TGTGCCAGCAGCCGAATTGACGGAACGTATAGCAATCAGCCCCAGCATTTT	CASSRIDGTYSNQPQHF
TRBV28	many	TRBJ2-7	TRBD2	TGTGCCAGCAGTTTGGATGCGGGGGGAATGGTCTACGAGCAGTACTTC	CASSLDAGGMVYEQYF
TRBV27	.	TRBJ1-1	.	TGTGCCAGCAGTTTACCGCAAGGGTGGGCCACTGAAGCTTTCTTT	CASSLPQGWATEAFF
TRBV28	many	TRBJ1-1	.	TGTGCCAGCAGTTCCCCCGCGCGCCGGGAAGCTTTCTTT	CASSSPARREAFF
TRBV12-3/TRBV12-4	many	TRBJ2-4	.	TGTGCCAGCGGAACGGGACATAACAAAAACATTCAGTACTTC	CASGTGHNKNIQYF
TRBV18	many	TRBJ2-7	TRBD2	TGTGCCAGCTCACCACTGGTGTCTAGCGGTGTATACGAGCAGTACTTC	CASSPLVSSGVYEQYF
TRBV3-1	many	TRBJ2-3	.	TGTGCCAGCAGCCAAGGATCCCCTTCCTGGGATACGCAGTATTTT	CASSQGSPSWDTQYF
TRBV2	.	TRBJ2-1	TRBD1	TGTGCCAGCAGTGAGGGACAGGGAGTAAGTATGCAACTCTTC	CASSEGQGVSMQLF
TRBV28	many	TRBJ1-4	TRBD1	TGTGCCAGCCCTTACAGGGGGCGTAATGAAAAACTGTTTTTT	CASPYRGRNEKLFF
TRBV10-3	.	TRBJ2-1	.	TGTGCCATCAGTGGGGTCAATGAGCAGTTCTTC	CAISGVNEQFF
TRBV2	many	TRBJ2-3	.	TGTGCCAGCAGTGAACTCACTACTAGCACAGATACGCAGTATTTT	CASSELTTSTDTQYF
TRBV5-8	.	TRBJ2-1	TRBD2	TGTGCCAGCAGCTTGGGGCTAGCGGGAGAGTACAATGAGCAGTTCTTC	CASSLGLAGEYNEQFF
TRBV12-3/TRBV12-4	many	TRBJ2-1	TRBD2	TGTGCCAGCAGTTCGACTAGCGGGCTTTACAATGAGCAGTTCTTC	CASSSTSGLYNEQFF
TRBV27	many	TRBJ2-7	TRBD1	TGTGCCAGCAGACTACAGGGGCACCGCGAGCAGTACTTC	CASRLQGHREQYF
TRBV4-1	.	TRBJ1-5	.	TGCGCCAGCAGCCAAGGGATTCAGCCCCAGCATTTT	CASSQGIQPQHF